This T cell receptor beta chain came from a study of graft-versus-host responses after intestinal transplantation. As for the study in general: Transplants given to recipients were multivisceral, liver-intestinal, or isolated intestinal. Every one of the recipients received anti-thymocyte globulin induction and afterwards took tacrolimus and steroids for 3 to 4 years.

The method was immunoSEQ multiplex PCR; TCRdb's version includes in-frame clones alone and lacks a portion of them. The sample includes under 95,000 clones, roughly nine tenths of them seen just once. Study-wide points: Recipient marrow showed GvH clones, some seen first in ileum or blood.

This CDR3 has 14 amino acids. Germline V lookup: CDR1 SEHNR, CDR2 FQNEAQ (reference sequence). After removal of 5 bases from V and 4 bases from J, the junction contained 8 bases not matched to a gene. Comment on this clone: Its antigen is still unknown.

The source material was unstimulated CD8+ T cells sorted from spleen or lymph node cells, sampled before intestinal transplant. V usage is TRBV7-9 and J usage is TRBJ2-7, with TRBD2 matching 7 bases. The source of this sequence is a human donor who received an intestinal transplant. The CDR3 DNA follows: TGTGCCAGCAGCCCCCGGGGGGAATTGTACGAGCAGTACTTC. This gives the protein CASSPRGELYEQYF.